This is a list of T cell receptor beta chains from one sample in a study of T cell responses to AZD1222 COVID-19 vaccine. Libraries were prepared by immunoSEQ multiplex PCR; TCRdb keeps only in-frame clonotypes and omits some of them. The data hold roughly 130,000 clones, with about nine tenths observed a single time. Sequences were derived from peripheral blood, sampled on day 0 of AZD1222 vaccination. These TCRs come from an adult in good health. Each CDR3 is given with its conserved first and last residue. A D gene is named only where the DNA matches it firmly. Expanded clones are given a class, and other clones once, few, many or no size at all.

cdr3_nt,cdr3_aa,d_call,clone_size,j_call,cdr3_length,v_call
TGTGCCAGCAGCTCCCAAACCTACGAGCAGTACTTC,CASSSQTYEQYF,NA,NA,TRBJ2-7,12,TRBV7-9
TGCAGTGCTAAAGACTACGAGCAGTACTTC,CSAKDYEQYF,NA,NA,TRBJ2-7,10,TRBV20-1
TGTGCCTGGAGGGGATACTCTGGAAACACCATATATTTT,CAWRGYSGNTIYF,NA,NA,TRBJ1-3,13,TRBV30
TGTGCCAGCAGCTCAAACGCGGATAGCGAGCAGTACTTC,CASSSNADSEQYF,NA,NA,TRBJ2-7,13,TRBV11-3
TGTGCCACCAGTGATGTGGACAAGTCTTTCTATTTT,CATSDVDKSFYF,NA,NA,TRBJ2-3,12,TRBV24-1
TGCGCCAGCCACCCGGCAGGGCAGGGGACCCAGTACTTC,CASHPAGQGTQYF,NA,NA,TRBJ2-5,13,TRBV5-1
TGTGCCAGTGGGAGAAGGGACAGAACTAATGAAAAACTGTTTTTT,CASGRRDRTNEKLFF,TRBD1,NA,TRBJ1-4,15,TRBV19
TGTGCCAGCAGCCCCTCGGAACGACAGCCCCAGCATTTT,CASSPSERQPQHF,NA,NA,TRBJ1-5,13,TRBV3-1/TRBV3-2
TGTGCCAGCAGAAACGCAGGGGGACAGCGCAGAGGAAACACCATATATTTT,CASRNAGGQRRGNTIYF,TRBD1,NA,TRBJ1-3,17,TRBV28
TGTGCCAGCAGCTTAGGAATCACAGGGAATCAGCCCCAGCATTTT,CASSLGITGNQPQHF,NA,NA,TRBJ1-5,15,TRBV7-9
TGTGCCTGGAAGGCGCGGGCTAGTGGTGAGCAGTTCTTC,CAWKARASGEQFF,NA,NA,TRBJ2-1,13,TRBV30
TGTGCCAGCAACCTGTGGGGTGGGAATGAGCAGTTCTTC,CASNLWGGNEQFF,NA,NA,TRBJ2-1,13,TRBV5-4
TGCGCCAGCAGTCCAGCGGTTAGGAGCTCCTACAATGAGCAGTTCTTC,CASSPAVRSSYNEQFF,NA,NA,TRBJ2-1,16,TRBV4-1
TGTGCCAGTAGTGAACCGGGACAGGGGATGCGGAAACTGTTTTTT,CASSEPGQGMRKLFF,TRBD1,NA,TRBJ1-4,15,TRBV19
TGTGCCAGCAGCTCCCCCAAGGGACAGGGAACGGTGAACACTGAAGCTTTCTTT,CASSSPKGQGTVNTEAFF,TRBD1,NA,TRBJ1-1,18,TRBV7-9
TGTGCCAGTGGGAGGGGGTACCAAGAGACCCAGTACTTC,CASGRGYQETQYF,NA,NA,TRBJ2-5,13,TRBV19
TGTGCCAGCAGTGAATGGGGGGAGCCCCAGCATTTT,CASSEWGEPQHF,NA,NA,TRBJ1-5,12,TRBV25-1
TGTGCCAGCGGGGGGGGTAGCAATCAGCCCCAGCATTTT,CASGGGSNQPQHF,NA,NA,TRBJ1-5,13,TRBV2
TGTGCCTGGAGTCAAGGGAGCAATTCACCCCTCCACTTT,CAWSQGSNSPLHF,NA,NA,TRBJ1-6,13,TRBV30
TGTGCCAGCACCCTTTTCTGGAGGGTAAGCTCTGGGGCCAACGTCCTGACTTTC,CASTLFWRVSSGANVLTF,NA,NA,TRBJ2-6,18,TRBV7-9
TGTAGGGGGAGGGTGAACACTGAAGCTTTCTTT,CRGRVNTEAFF,NA,NA,TRBJ1-1,11,TRBV20-1
TGTGCCAGCAGCGCCCGGGACAGACAAGAGACCCAGTACTTC,CASSARDRQETQYF,TRBD1,NA,TRBJ2-5,14,TRBV7-8
TGTGCCAGCCGTTATGGGAACAGCCGAAAATGGACTGAAGCTTTCTTT,CASRYGNSRKWTEAFF,NA,NA,TRBJ1-1,16,TRBV6-5
TGCGCCAGCAGCCTCATCGCCGGGACGCTCCCACCAACTAATGAAAAACTGTTTTTT,CASSLIAGTLPPTNEKLFF,NA,NA,TRBJ1-4,19,TRBV4-3
TGTGCCAGCAGCCAAGTGGTTAACGAGCAGTACTTC,CASSQVVNEQYF,NA,NA,TRBJ2-7,12,TRBV3-1/TRBV3-2
TGTGCCACCTCCGTCGACAATCAGCCCCAGCATTTT,CATSVDNQPQHF,NA,NA,TRBJ1-5,12,TRBV24-1
TGTGCCAGCAGTGATAGTACCGGGGAGCTGTTTTTT,CASSDSTGELFF,NA,NA,TRBJ2-2,12,TRBV2
TGTGCCAGCGTCAGGAGCCGCACAGATACGCAGTATTTT,CASVRSRTDTQYF,NA,once,TRBJ2-3,13,TRBV11-2
TGTGCCTCAACCCCCGGGACAGATAATTCACCCCTCCACTTT,CASTPGTDNSPLHF,TRBD1,NA,TRBJ1-6,14,TRBV19
TGTGCCAGCTCACCACTTCCTCCCGGGACAGGGGGCGACGAGCAGTACTTC,CASSPLPPGTGGDEQYF,TRBD1,NA,TRBJ2-7,17,TRBV18
TGTGCCAGCAGCTTAACCCCGCCCGATACTGCGGAAAAACTGTTTTTT,CASSLTPPDTAEKLFF,NA,once,TRBJ1-4,16,TRBV7-9
TGTGCCAGCAGCACGGATTCGAACACTGAAGCTTTCTTT,CASSTDSNTEAFF,NA,NA,TRBJ1-1,13,TRBV5-6
TGTGCCAGCAGAAGCCCCCGGGACTCACCCTATGGCTACACCTTC,CASRSPRDSPYGYTF,NA,NA,TRBJ1-2,15,TRBV28
TGTGCCAGCAGCTTGCGGCAGGGGGCGGTTCAGCCCCAGCATTTT,CASSLRQGAVQPQHF,TRBD1,once,TRBJ1-5,15,TRBV5-8
TGCGCCAGCAGCCAAGAGTACGCGCCCCAGAAGGGGTTCTATGGCTACACCTTC,CASSQEYAPQKGFYGYTF,NA,NA,TRBJ1-2,18,TRBV4-3
TGCGCCAGCAGTGAGACGTTCAGGGAAGGGGAGACCCAGTACTTC,CASSETFREGETQYF,NA,NA,TRBJ2-5,15,TRBV10-1
TGTGCCAGCAGTCCTCGGGACAGGGGAGTTCGCTATGGCTACACCTTC,CASSPRDRGVRYGYTF,TRBD1,NA,TRBJ1-2,16,TRBV28
TGTGCCAGCAGCCACGGACAGAGCAATGAGCAGTTCTTC,CASSHGQSNEQFF,NA,NA,TRBJ2-1,13,TRBV16
TGTGCCAGCACCAACAGTTACCAAGAGACCCAGTACTTC,CASTNSYQETQYF,NA,NA,TRBJ2-5,13,TRBV5-6
TGTGCCAGCAGTTACCAGGGAAAGGGAACTGAAGCTTTCTTT,CASSYQGKGTEAFF,NA,NA,TRBJ1-1,14,TRBV6-5
TGTGCCAGTGCACAGGATAGCTCCTATAATTCACCCCTCCACTTT,CASAQDSSYNSPLHF,NA,NA,TRBJ1-6,15,TRBV3-1/TRBV3-2
TGTGCCAGCAGTTACGTCGTCAGGGGGGTTTCACAAGAGACCCAGTACTTC,CASSYVVRGVSQETQYF,NA,NA,TRBJ2-5,17,TRBV6-2/TRBV6-3
TGTGCCAGTAGTATTCTCGCGCCGTCACTAGGACTTTCAGGTTATGGCTACACCTTC,CASSILAPSLGLSGYGYTF,NA,NA,TRBJ1-2,19,TRBV19
TGTGCCAGCAGTTACCGCGGGCCCCAGCATTTT,CASSYRGPQHF,NA,NA,TRBJ1-5,11,TRBV6-2/TRBV6-3
TGTGCCAGCAGCCCCCAGGGGGGACACTACGAGCAGTACTTC,CASSPQGGHYEQYF,NA,NA,TRBJ2-7,14,TRBV27
TGTGCCAGCAGCCCGTCTTGGGGGTCCTACGAGCAGTACTTC,CASSPSWGSYEQYF,NA,NA,TRBJ2-7,14,TRBV11-2
TGTGCCAGCGGAGCCGACGGGACAGCTAATCAGCCCCAGCATTTT,CASGADGTANQPQHF,TRBD1,NA,TRBJ1-5,15,TRBV9
TGCGCCAGCAGCTTCGGACAGGTAGCGTACGAGCAGTACTTC,CASSFGQVAYEQYF,TRBD1,NA,TRBJ2-7,14,TRBV5-1
TGTGCCAGCAGCACCCGAGAGGGACGGAATCCTGGCTTCCCCCTCCACTTT,CASSTREGRNPGFPLHF,NA,NA,TRBJ1-6,17,TRBV11-3
TGTGCCAGCAGCTTATCGAGTGACAGGGGGGACTACGAGCAGTACTTC,CASSLSSDRGDYEQYF,TRBD1,NA,TRBJ2-7,16,TRBV7-2